A selection of T cell receptor beta chains follows, all from one sample in a study of blood T cell repertoires in COVID-19. Generated by immunoSEQ multiplex PCR, the TCRdb table keeps only in-frame clones and is missing some. The table shows 210,000 or so clones, with over 75% occurring only once. Sequencing was performed on peripheral blood. These receptors were collected from a man in his fifties with acute or convalescent COVID-19. The CDR3 runs from the conserved cysteine through the conserved F or W. The order of the fields is D gene, J gene, V gene, clone size, CDR3 DNA, CDR3 protein. D genes are given only for firm matches. Only part of the rows carry a size: once, few, many, or a class if the clone is expanded.

D: .
J: TRBJ1-1
V: TRBV7-9
size: .
DNA: TGTGCCAGCAGCCCCCGCGGAGGTTTGACCACTGAAGCTTTCTTT
CDR3: CASSPRGGLTTEAFF

D: TRBD1
J: TRBJ1-4
V: TRBV5-8
size: .
DNA: TGTGCCAGCAGCCTGCCTCGAGGGGACAGGGTGTACGAAAAACTGTTTTTT
CDR3: CASSLPRGDRVYEKLFF

D: .
J: TRBJ1-6
V: TRBV7-9
size: .
DNA: TGTGCCAGCAGCTTAGCCGGCCTGACGGGTTCACCCCTCCACTTT
CDR3: CASSLAGLTGSPLHF

D: TRBD1
J: TRBJ1-4
V: TRBV3-1/TRBV3-2
size: .
DNA: TGTGCCAGCAGCCAAGCGGGGGGGACAGAGCATGAAAAACTGTTTTTT
CDR3: CASSQAGGTEHEKLFF

D: TRBD2
J: TRBJ2-2
V: TRBV19
size: .
DNA: TGTGCCAGTAGTTCGGGGGGGACCGGGGAGCTGTTTTTT
CDR3: CASSSGGTGELFF

D: .
J: TRBJ2-7
V: TRBV3-1/TRBV3-2
size: .
DNA: TGTGCCAGCAGCCGGACAGACCCTCCGGGGTACGAGCAGTACTTC
CDR3: CASSRTDPPGYEQYF

D: TRBD2
J: TRBJ2-7
V: TRBV27
size: few
DNA: TGTGCCAGCAGTCTACTAGCGGGGGGTCCCTACGAGCAGTACTTC
CDR3: CASSLLAGGPYEQYF

D: .
J: TRBJ1-1
V: TRBV20-1
size: .
DNA: TGCAGTGCTCCAAGAGCTGAAGCTTTCTTT
CDR3: CSAPRAEAFF

D: TRBD1
J: TRBJ1-1
V: TRBV6-2/TRBV6-3
size: .
DNA: TGTGCCAGCAGTCTAGGACAGGGGACTATGAACACTGAAGCTTTCTTT
CDR3: CASSLGQGTMNTEAFF

D: .
J: TRBJ2-7
V: TRBV19
size: .
DNA: TGTGCCAGTAGTGACGGGAGCTCCTACGAGCAGTACTTC
CDR3: CASSDGSSYEQYF

D: .
J: TRBJ1-5
V: TRBV5-1
size: .
DNA: TGCGCCAGCAGCCACCGGGACAAGAAAAGGAATCAGCCCCAGCATTTT
CDR3: CASSHRDKKRNQPQHF

D: TRBD1
J: TRBJ1-5
V: TRBV2
size: once
DNA: TGTGCCAGCAAGGGACAGGGGCATAGCAATCAGCCCCAGCATTTT
CDR3: CASKGQGHSNQPQHF

D: .
J: TRBJ1-2
V: TRBV7-8
size: .
DNA: TGTGCCAGCAGCCTAGGAACACCCCCTGACTATGGCTACACCTTC
CDR3: CASSLGTPPDYGYTF

D: .
J: TRBJ1-2
V: TRBV5-8
size: .
DNA: TGTGCCAGCAGCCAGCGGTCGGGGGGAGATTACTATGGCTACACCTTC
CDR3: CASSQRSGGDYYGYTF

D: TRBD1
J: TRBJ2-2
V: TRBV18
size: .
DNA: TGTGCCAGCTCCCAGACGGGACAGGGGGGCACCGGGGAGCTGTTTTTT
CDR3: CASSQTGQGGTGELFF

D: .
J: TRBJ2-7
V: TRBV7-9
size: few
DNA: TGTGCCAGCAGCTCCAATGGGGGGAGGCAGTACTTC
CDR3: CASSSNGGRQYF

D: TRBD1
J: TRBJ1-1
V: TRBV5-1
size: .
DNA: TGCGCCAGCAGCTTATCAGGGGGACTTGGTAGCTCTGAAGCTTTCTTT
CDR3: CASSLSGGLGSSEAFF